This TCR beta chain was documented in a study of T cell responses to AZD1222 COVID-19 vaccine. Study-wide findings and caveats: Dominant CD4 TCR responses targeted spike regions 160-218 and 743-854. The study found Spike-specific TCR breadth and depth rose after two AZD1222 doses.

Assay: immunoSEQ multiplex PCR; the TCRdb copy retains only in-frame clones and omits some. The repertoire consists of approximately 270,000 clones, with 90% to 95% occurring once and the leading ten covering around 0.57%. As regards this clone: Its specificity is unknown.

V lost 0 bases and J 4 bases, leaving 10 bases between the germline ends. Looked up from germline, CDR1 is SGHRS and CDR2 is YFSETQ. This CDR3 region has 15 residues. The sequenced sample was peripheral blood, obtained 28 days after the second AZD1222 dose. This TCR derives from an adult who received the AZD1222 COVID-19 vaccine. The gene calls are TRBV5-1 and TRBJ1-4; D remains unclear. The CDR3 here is CASSLDSVLNEKLFF. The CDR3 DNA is TGCGCCAGCAGCTTGGATTCCGTCCTTAATGAAAAACTGTTTTTT.